The clone carrying this T cell receptor beta chain was detected only a few times. The antigen is not known. These data belong to a study of regulatory T cells in long-lasting Graves disease. Arm-PCR with iRepertoire HTBI primers amplified the CDR3 regions for these TCR beta libraries. Original data processing: Detected in the samples were roughly 60 TRBV and around 15 TRBJ segments. From the multiplex PCR reads, TCRdb called clonotypes with MiXCR, one entry per CDR3 protein. Here the V and J calls rest on TCRdb's processing, not on the authors' analysis. Counted here are hundreds of thousands of distinct CDR3 sequences, about 16% occurring once; the ten biggest clones make up around a quarter. Notes on the study in general: Persistent patients shared more public clonotypes (approximately 2,700) than newly diagnosed patients (about 970).

Time point meaning: newly diagnosed GD, antithyroid drugs for less than 3 months. The TCR library was made from RNA extracted from PBMCs. In addition, the sample was reused for a study of T cells in Graves' hyperthyroidism and ophthalmopathy.

The starting material was peripheral blood mononuclear cells (PBMCs), obtained at new diagnosis, from a patient treated with antithyroid drugs. This TCR was recovered from a woman aged 35 to 59 with Graves disease.

The CDR3 DNA is TGTGCCAGCAGTCCCTCGGGGGGGATGGGGGAGACCCAGTACTTC. Translation gives CASSPSGGMGETQYF. The genes are TRBV7-2 and TRBJ2-5, with 8 nucleotides matching TRBD2. Unmatched junction bases numbered 11, after V lost 6 bases and J lost 5 bases. This CDR3 region has 15 residues. CDR1 is SGHTA, CDR2 FQGNSA, per germline.